Included here is one TCR beta chain sequence, with context. Its antigen is not identified. The germline V gene encodes CDR1 SNHLY and CDR2 FYNNEI. Trimming removed 6 bases from V and 11 bases from J, with 13 bases in between. This CDR3 has 11 amino acids. Assay: immunoSEQ multiplex PCR; the TCRdb copy retains only in-frame clones and omits some. This table holds about 10,000 clones, roughly 70% found once. The sample originates from a study of chemoradiotherapy in HPV16-positive cancers. Notes on the study in general: Non-HPV-specific T cells did not expand in tumors during treatment, whereas candidate HPV-specific clones and E7-related motifs did.

Collection took place from a patient who underwent chemoradiotherapy. The sequence derives from a human donor with HPV-associated anogenital cancer. This chain links TRBV2 with TRBJ1-1; the D is unclear. The CDR3 sequence is CASSPRRTAFF. In nucleotides, the CDR3 is TGTGCCAGCAGCCCCCGCCGCACTGCTTTCTTT. Variable domain in full (rest from reference TRBV2 and TRBJ1-1): EPEVTQTPSHQVTQMGQEVILRCVPISNHLYFYWYRQILGQKVEFLVSFYNNEISEKSEIFDDQFSVERPDGSNFTLKIRSTKLEDSAMYFCASSPRRTAFFGQGTRLTVV.